The entry below gives a single T cell receptor beta chain sequence along with its context. Its antigen is not known. 5'RACE primed from the constant segment yielded TCR alpha and TCR beta cDNA libraries bearing sample barcodes and UMIs. TCRdb fed the 5' RACE reads into MiXCR, producing one record per CDR3 protein. This sample carries about 240,000 distinct CDR3 sequences, more than 8% of them seen once, and the ten largest clones take around 20%. The entry originates in a study of T-cell memory formation after mild COVID-19. General study findings and limits: Clones contracting over day 15 to 85 were CD4/CD8 balanced, with later expanders leaning CD4+. Mostly located in CM and EM were contracting CD4+ clones, with contracting CD8+ clones located in EMRA.

The receptor's source is a man in his late teens or twenties who had mild COVID-19 (a few samples of this study predate the infection). Cell type and time point are not known. The sequenced material came from PBMCs or a T cell subset sorted from them (not recorded which).

In DNA form, the CDR3 reads TGTGCCAGCAGTTATACGACAGGGAATGGCTACACCTTC. Translation gives CASSYTTGNGYTF. V gene TRBV27 combines with J gene TRBJ1-2; 7 positions agree with TRBD1. J lost 6 bases, V lost 4 bases, and 5 bases had no gene match. Germline V gene data show CDR1 as MNHEY and CDR2 as SMNVEV (reference sequence). The CDR3 is 13 amino acids.